The 30 T cell receptor beta chains below were found in one sample sequenced in a study of shared clonotypes between healthy human individuals. TCRdb's copy holds only in-frame clones and misses some; the assay was immunoSEQ multiplex PCR. The table shows 600,000 to 750,000 clones, with 72% occurring only once. The specimen was memory CD4+ T cells sorted from blood. The sample's subset: CD45RA-negative fraction. The origin of the receptors is a woman aged 25 to 39 in good health.

This clone appeared a single time. This chain connects TRBV27 to TRBJ2-2; D gene uncertain. The germline V gene encodes CDR1 MNHEY and CDR2 SMNVEV (reference sequence). The V gene lost 6 bases and the J gene lost 5 bases, with 16 bases spanning the gap. CDR3 length: 15 residues. The CDR3: CASSPRPTETGELFF. The DNA for the CDR3 is TGTGCCAGCAGCCCCCGTCCCACCGAAACCGGGGAGCTGTTTTTT.

This clone was found a few times. The rearrangement links TRBV5-1 to TRBJ1-1; 8 bases map to TRBD1. V was clipped by 4 bases and J by 8 bases; unmatched bases: 7. The CDR3 runs 13 residues. CDR1 SGHRS and CDR2 YFSETQ come from the germline V gene. The CDR3 DNA sequence: TGCGCCAGCAGCGTCTCTGGACAGGGCGAAGCTTTCTTT. This translates into CASSVSGQGEAFF.

The sample holds a few counts of this clone. The V call is TRBV5-4, the J call TRBJ2-3, with a tentative D call TRBD2 (7 bases). Trimming took 3 bases from V and 6 from J, leaving 20 bases between them. Germline V gene sequence: CDR1 SGHNT, CDR2 YYREEE (reference sequence). This CDR3 comprises 16 residues. The CDR3: CASSSDSRGGMDTQYF. CDR3 DNA: TGTGCCAGCAGCTCGGACAGTAGGGGAGGGATGGATACGCAGTATTTT.

In its sample, this clone was seen a few times. V is TRBV7-2 and J is TRBJ2-3; no definite D call. V gave up 0 bases and J gave up 0 bases, with 7 bases separating them. CDR3 length equals 15 residues. Germline V gene lookup returns CDR1 SGHTA and CDR2 FQGNSA. The CDR3 nucleotides are TGTGCCAGCAGCTTAGCACTAATTAGCACAGATACGCAGTATTTT. Translating gives CASSLALISTDTQYF.

CDR3 DNA sequence: TGCGCCAGCAGCGGACAGGGGGCTTTTGAGCAGTTCTTC. It translates to CASSGQGAFEQFF. The chain links TRBV10-1 to TRBJ2-1; 11 nucleotides line up with TRBD1. V was clipped by 6 bases and J by 9 bases; unmatched bases: 4. The germline CDR1 and CDR2 sequences are WNHNN and SYGVQD (reference sequence). This CDR3 has 13 amino acids.

The chain has TRBV19 and TRBJ2-3, with a weak D call TRBD2 (5 bases). Germline CDR1 reads LNHDA; CDR2 reads SQIVND (reference sequence). The CDR3 is made up of 14 amino acids. The V gene lost 3 bases and the J gene lost 2 bases, with 9 bases spanning the gap. The CDR3 DNA follows: TGTGCCAGTAGTATGCCGGGGTACACAGATACGCAGTATTTT. Amino acids: CASSMPGYTDTQYF.

This clone was observed a few times. V usage is TRBV9 and J usage is TRBJ1-1; weak D call: TRBD1 (5 bases). In germline, CDR1 is SGDLS, CDR2 YYNGEE. V shed 3 bases and J shed 7 bases, with 16 bases lying between them. CDR3 size: 14 residues. The CDR3 loop is CASSDRLGVGEAFF. CDR3 DNA: TGTGCCAGCAGCGACCGTTTAGGGGTGGGTGAAGCTTTCTTT.

The chain has TRBV19 and TRBJ2-3; D unresolved. The CDR3 consists of 14 residues. Trimming removed 6 bases at V and 3 bases at J, with 13 bases between. In germline, CDR1 is LNHDA, CDR2 SQIVND (reference sequence). The CDR3 is CASSPDRNTDTQYF. CDR3 nucleotide sequence: TGTGCCAGTAGCCCTGATCGGAATACAGATACGCAGTATTTT.

This clone was counted a few times. The CDR3 nucleotides are TGTGCCAGTAGTGCCGGACAGGGGGAACCCTATGGCTACACCTTC. It specifies CASSAGQGEPYGYTF. This rearrangement joins TRBV19 to TRBJ1-2; TRBD1 aligns across 10 bases. The CDR3 is 15 residues long. Germline CDR1 LNHDA, CDR2 SQIVND (reference sequence). Germline trimming cut 5 bases from V and 4 bases from J; bases unmatched to any gene: 7.

This chain connects TRBV28 to TRBJ2-2; TRBD2 aligns across 10 bases. CDR3 size: 20 residues. The J segment lost 2 bases and the V segment lost 4 bases, leaving 16 bases of the junction unmatched. Per the germline V gene, CDR1 is MDHEN and CDR2 is SYDVKM. CDR3 loop: CASSYSTLFGLAANTGELFF. The CDR3 nucleotides read TGTGCCAGCAGTTACTCCACTCTCTTCGGACTAGCGGCAAACACCGGGGAGCTGTTTTTT.

The sample holds a few counts of this clone. The V and J genes are TRBV2 and TRBJ2-1; 9 bases match TRBD1. V was pared by 4 bases and J by 15 bases, with 7 bases of the junction left unmatched. The CDR3 extends over 12 amino acids. Germline V gene sequence: CDR1 SNHLY, CDR2 FYNNEI. The CDR3 DNA reads as TGTGCCAGCAGTGCGGTAAACAGGGGGCTGTTCTTC. This gives the protein CASSAVNRGLFF.

The J gene is TRBJ2-1, the V gene TRBV5-5, with D unresolved. Trimming removed 1 base at V and 4 bases at J, with 15 bases between. The CDR3 has 16 residues. Germline CDR1 reads SGHKS; CDR2 reads YYEKEE (reference sequence). CDR3 in amino acids: CASSLRTGSPYNEQFF. CDR3 nucleotides: TGTGCCAGCAGCTTGAGAACGGGCTCACCTTACAATGAGCAGTTCTTC. The variable domain in full, with the rest retrieved from reference TRBV5-5 and TRBJ2-1, is DAGVTQSPTHLIKTRGQQVTLRCSPISGHKSVSWYQQVLGQGPQFIFQYYEKEERGRGNFPDRFSARQFPNYSSELNVNALLLGDSALYLCASSLRTGSPYNEQFFGPGTRLTVL.

The chain joins TRBV19 to TRBJ1-2; D unclear. The germline gives CDR1 LNHDA, CDR2 SQIVND (reference sequence). V was shortened by 5 bases and J by 6 bases, with 13 bases between the two germline ends. The CDR3 has 13 residues. CDR3 sequence reads: CASSLRGGNGYTF. The CDR3 DNA follows: TGTGCCAGTAGTCTACGAGGAGGCAATGGCTACACCTTC.

This clone was counted once. V is TRBV6-4 and J is TRBJ2-1; TRBD2 agrees at 9 bases. This CDR3 has 15 residues. Unmatched junction bases numbered 5, after V lost 0 bases and J lost 8 bases. The germline CDR1 and CDR2 sequences are MRHNA and SNTAGT. The CDR3 loop reads CASSDSAGGFHEQFF. The CDR3 DNA sequence: TGTGCCAGCAGTGACTCCGCGGGAGGGTTTCATGAGCAGTTCTTC.

This clone has just a few counts. The V and J genes are TRBV7-9 and TRBJ2-7, with a possible D match to TRBD2 (5 bases). The germline V gene encodes CDR1 SEHNR and CDR2 FQNEAQ (reference sequence). The CDR3 is 12 amino acids. The CDR3 DNA reads TGTCTAAAGGGCCCGCTGGAGGACGAGCAGTACTTC. Encoded protein: CLKGPLEDEQYF.

This clone has only a few counts. V is TRBV28 and J is TRBJ2-5; TRBD2 might be the D (5 bases). V was pared by 2 bases and J by 2 bases, with 15 bases between. The length of the CDR3 is 16 residues. Germline CDR1 is MDHEN and CDR2 is SYDVKM. The CDR3 region has the DNA TGTGCCAGCAGTTTACTCGAGGGAGCACAACAAGAGACCCAGTACTTC. Encoded protein: CASSLLEGAQQETQYF.

This clone was picked up a small number of times. The CDR3: CASSLLYESSGANVLTF. CDR3 sequence (DNA): TGTGCCAGCAGTTTATTGTACGAGAGCTCTGGGGCCAACGTCCTGACTTTC. This chain links TRBV27 with TRBJ2-6; D not resolved. Trimming stripped 1 base from V and 0 bases from J, with 10 bases between. The CDR3 extends over 17 amino acids. The germline CDR1 and CDR2 sequences are MNHEY and SMNVEV (reference sequence). Full variable domain (rest looked up from reference TRBV27 and TRBJ2-6): EAQVTQNPRYLITVTGKKLTVTCSQNMNHEYMSWYRQDPGLGLRQIYYSMNVEVTDKGDVPEGYKVSRKEKRNFPLILESPSPNQTSLYFCASSLLYESSGANVLTFGAGSRLTVL.

The gene calls are TRBV5-1 and TRBJ2-5, with 7 bases lining up with TRBD2. The CDR3 length is 15 residues. J lost 2 bases, V lost 0 bases, and 4 bases had no gene match. CDR1 and CDR2 (germline): SGHRS, YFSETQ. CDR3 protein: CASSLGGGGQETQYF. CDR3 DNA: TGCGCCAGCAGCTTGGGGGGGGGAGGTCAAGAGACCCAGTACTTC.

This clone was detected ten times or more. The chain has TRBV5-4 and TRBJ2-7; D uncertain. V shed 5 bases and J shed 5 bases, with 11 bases lying between them. Germline CDR1 reads SGHNT; CDR2 reads YYREEE (reference sequence). The CDR3 has 12 amino acids. Here the CDR3 reads CASRLENDEQYF. The DNA of the CDR3 is TGTGCCAGCAGACTGGAGAACGACGAGCAGTACTTC.

This clone was recorded a few times. The rearrangement uses TRBV29-1 and TRBJ1-2, with 7 bases aligning to TRBD1. With 3 bases clipped from V and 7 bases from J, the junction kept 8 bases outside the gene matches. The CDR3 loop spans 13 amino acids. Germline-derived CDR1 and CDR2 are SQVTM and ANQGSEA. The CDR3 is CSVDEQGSPGYTF. The CDR3 nucleotides read TGCAGCGTTGATGAACAGGGGAGCCCTGGCTACACCTTC.

V is TRBV2 and J is TRBJ1-1, with no clear D. The V gene lost 7 bases and the J gene lost 1 base, with 13 bases spanning the gap. The CDR3 length is 14 residues. Germline-derived CDR1 and CDR2 are SNHLY and FYNNEI. Here the CDR3 reads CASNRYPENTEAFF. Written as DNA, the CDR3 is TGTGCCAGCAACCGATACCCCGAGAACACTGAAGCTTTCTTT.

The chain links TRBV10-2 to TRBJ2-7; 7 bases map to TRBD1. Germline CDR1 WSHSY, CDR2 SAAADI. J gave up 6 bases and V 1 base, and 12 bases lay outside the gene matches. The CDR3 totals 16 residues. The CDR3: CASSEWAGTAAPEQYF. CDR3 DNA: TGCGCCAGCAGTGAGTGGGCTGGGACAGCCGCCCCCGAGCAGTACTTC.

V is TRBV13 and J is TRBJ1-5, with a possible D match to TRBD1 (5 bases). Looked up from germline, CDR1 is PRHDT and CDR2 is FYEKMQ (reference sequence). CDR3 length: 15 amino acids. V was trimmed by 5 bases and J by 4 bases, leaving 15 bases between them. The CDR3 spells CASSDQGSRNQPQHF. The CDR3 nucleotides are TGTGCCAGCAGCGATCAGGGCTCGAGGAATCAGCCCCAGCATTTT.

The V call is TRBV27, the J call TRBJ2-1; D might be TRBD2 (6 bases). The CDR3 runs to 13 residues. CDR1 MNHEY and CDR2 SMNVEV come from the germline V gene (reference sequence). Trimming removed 7 bases at V and 7 bases at J, with 14 bases between. Here the CDR3 reads CASKTGVGNEQFF. CDR3 DNA: TGTGCCAGCAAGACGGGAGTGGGGAATGAGCAGTTCTTC.

This chain connects TRBV5-1 to TRBJ2-5; D is perhaps TRBD2 (5 bases). The germline V and J ends were trimmed by 0 bases and 4 bases, with 13 bases remaining between them. Looked up from germline, CDR1 is SGHRS and CDR2 is YFSETQ. The CDR3 extends over 15 amino acids. The CDR3 spells CASSLDPWAGETQYF. CDR3 DNA sequence: TGCGCCAGCAGCTTGGACCCATGGGCGGGAGAGACCCAGTACTTC.

The CDR3 here is CASSLGDRGEAFF. The CDR3 coding sequence is TGCGCCAGCAGCTTGGGTGACAGGGGTGAAGCTTTCTTT. The chain couples TRBV5-1 to TRBJ1-1, with TRBD1 matching 8 bases. Germline V gene data show CDR1 as SGHRS and CDR2 as YFSETQ. The CDR3 is made up of 13 amino acids. J gave up 7 bases and V 0 bases, and 2 bases lay outside the gene matches.

This sequence joins TRBV5-4 and TRBJ1-6; perhaps TRBD1 as D (5 bases). V lost 1 base and J lost 8, with 13 bases in between. CDR3 length: 15 residues. CDR1 and CDR2 from the germline V gene are SGHNT and YYREEE (reference sequence). For the CDR3, the DNA is TGTGCCAGCAGCTTGACAGGCCAGGGTGATTCACCCCTCCACTTT. Encoded protein: CASSLTGQGDSPLHF.

V gene TRBV2 combines with J gene TRBJ2-7; D possibly corresponds to TRBD2 (7 bases). V shed 8 bases and J shed 5 bases, with 13 bases lying between them. This CDR3 comprises 12 residues. CDR1 is SNHLY, CDR2 FYNNEI, per germline. In DNA, the CDR3 is TGTGCCAGCGGGGGGGGCAGCCACGAGCAGTACTTC. Protein sequence: CASGGGSHEQYF.

This clone was observed a few times. The chain links TRBV2 to TRBJ2-1, with 8 bases identical to TRBD1. Losses at the gene ends were 2 bases for V and 1 base for J; bases not matched to a gene: 4. The CDR3 covers 16 residues. Germline V gene lookup returns CDR1 SNHLY and CDR2 FYNNEI. CDR3 residues: CASSEQGAGSYNEQFF. The CDR3 DNA reads as TGTGCCAGCAGTGAACAGGGGGCAGGGTCCTACAATGAGCAGTTCTTC.

The J gene is TRBJ1-1, the V gene TRBV25-1; D may be TRBD1 (6 bases). This CDR3 has 15 amino acids. Trimming took off 4 bases at V and 4 bases at J, with 16 bases between the two ends. Looked up from germline, CDR1 is MGHDK and CDR2 is SYGVNS. This CDR3 is CASSAPQGGGTEAFF. CDR3 bases: TGTGCCAGCAGTGCGCCACAGGGTGGGGGCACTGAAGCTTTCTTT.